Each of the 26 T cell receptor beta chains below was sequenced from the same sample in a study of shared clonotypes between healthy human individuals. Sequenced by immunoSEQ multiplex PCR; TCRdb stores in-frame clones only, minus some. The data show 640,000 or so clones, with roughly 78% seen just once and 1.8% held by the top ten. The sequenced material came from memory CD4+ T cells sorted from blood. Subset meaning: CD45RA-negative fraction. Receptor source: a woman in her 30s in good health.

This chain's CDR3 is CASSPTPTAYEQYF. DNA of the CDR3: TGTGCCAGCTCACCGACACCTACAGCCTACGAGCAGTACTTC. The chain recombines TRBV18 with TRBJ2-7, with D unresolved. The CDR3 has 14 residues. Germline loops: CDR1 KGHSH, CDR2 LQKENI. The ends were cut back, 3 bases at V and 2 bases at J, with 11 bases in the middle.

A single count supports this clone. The V and J genes are TRBV29-1 and TRBJ1-4; no definite D call. Germline CDR1 reads SQVTM; CDR2 reads ANQGSEA. With 6 bases removed from V and 7 bases from J, the gap between germline ends came to 21 bases. The CDR3 extends over 15 amino acids. The CDR3 DNA reads as TGCAGCGTAACAAGCCAGCGGAACGAGGGTGAAAAACTGTTTTTT. Amino acids: CSVTSQRNEGEKLFF.

The chain uses TRBV27 and TRBJ2-3; TRBD2 aligns across 9 bases. The CDR3 length is 18 residues. V lost 0 bases, J lost 4 bases, and 11 bases stayed unmatched. CDR1 MNHEY and CDR2 SMNVEV come from the germline V gene (reference sequence). The CDR3 sequence is CASSLSVASGNGPDTQYF. Here the CDR3 DNA reads TGTGCCAGCAGTTTATCGGTGGCTAGCGGGAACGGCCCAGATACGCAGTATTTT.

This chain joins TRBV28 and TRBJ1-2; TRBD1 might be the D (5 bases). The germline gives CDR1 MDHEN, CDR2 SYDVKM. Between the trimmed V and J ends, which lost 3 bases and 6 bases, there was a span of 14 bases. The CDR3 spans 14 residues. The CDR3, as DNA: TGTGCCAGCAGTTTTGCAGGGCGCCTGGATGGCTACACCTTC. Translating it yields CASSFAGRLDGYTF.

The CDR3 here is CASGLYGGSPSGRDEAPDTQYF. In DNA form, the CDR3 reads TGTGCTAGTGGTTTATACGGCGGGAGTCCTAGCGGGAGGGATGAGGCCCCAGATACGCAGTATTTT. The rearrangement uses TRBV12-5 and TRBJ2-3; 12 bases are shared with TRBD2. Per the germline V gene, CDR1 is LGHNT and CDR2 is FRNRAP. Trimming took 3 bases from V and 4 from J; bases not matched to a gene: 23. This CDR3 is built from 22 residues.

This clone was seen just once. At the DNA level, this CDR3 is encoded by other sequences in the same sample as well. This chain's CDR3 is CASSLEGSNQPQHF. CDR3 DNA: TGTGCCAGCAGCTTAGAGGGATCCAATCAGCCCCAGCATTTT. The V gene is TRBV11-2, the J gene TRBJ1-5; D is uncertain. Germline values: CDR1 SGHAT, CDR2 FQNNGV. Trimming cost V 0 bases and J 3 bases, with 6 bases left between them. This CDR3 has 14 residues.

This rearrangement joins TRBV28 to TRBJ2-4, with D possibly matching TRBD2 (5 bases). The CDR3 totals 12 residues. Germline CDR1 and CDR2: MDHEN and SYDVKM. Deletions cut 5 bases from V and 11 bases from J, with 13 bases between. The CDR3 sequence is CASSTYSALQYF. The CDR3 bases are TGTGCCAGCAGTACATATAGCGCTCTTCAGTACTTC.

This clone was recorded once. V usage is TRBV2 and J usage is TRBJ2-7, with D hard to call. Trimming took 7 bases from V and 3 from J, leaving 7 bases between them. The CDR3 consists of 11 residues. Germline CDR1 is SNHLY and CDR2 is FYNNEI. In nucleotides, the CDR3 is TGTGCCAGCATGGTCGACTACGAGCAGTACTTC. This sequence encodes CASMVDYEQYF.

The rearrangement joins TRBV12-5 to TRBJ2-1, with 11 bases that match TRBD2. The germline V gene encodes CDR1 LGHNT and CDR2 FRNRAP. The CDR3 extends over 18 amino acids. With 0 bases clipped from V and 0 bases from J, the junction kept 4 bases outside the gene matches. The DNA for the CDR3 is TGTGCTAGTGGTTTGGTACTAGCGGGAGTTAGCTCCTACAATGAGCAGTTCTTC. This codes for CASGLVLAGVSSYNEQFF.

This clone was detected a few times. V and J are TRBV25-1 and TRBJ2-3; TRBD2 is a possible D gene (5 bases). Trimming took off 3 bases at V and 2 bases at J, with 12 bases between the two ends. Germline assignment: CDR1 MGHDK and CDR2 SYGVNS. The CDR3 loop spans 15 amino acids. CDR3 protein: CASSDSDSNTDTQYF. CDR3 coding DNA: TGTGCCAGCAGTGATAGCGATTCAAACACAGATACGCAGTATTTT.

This clone was counted only a few times. The chain uses TRBV5-6 and TRBJ2-5; 7 bases fit TRBD2. Per the germline V gene, CDR1 is SGHDT and CDR2 is YYEEEE. The CDR3 spans 19 residues. The V and J ends lost 0 bases and 1 base, in that order; junction bases with no gene match: 15. The CDR3 coding sequence is TGTGCCAGCAGCTTGGCCGGCGAGTGGATAGCGGGCCTCCAAGAGACCCAGTACTTC. Translating gives CASSLAGEWIAGLQETQYF.

The chain is built from TRBV2 and TRBJ1-5; D perhaps matches TRBD1 (5 bases). The length of the CDR3 is 16 residues. Per germline, CDR1 SNHLY and CDR2 FYNNEI. The germline V and J ends were trimmed by 6 bases and 3 bases, with 18 bases remaining between them. CDR3 residues: CASRRDVAGANQPQHF. CDR3 bases: TGTGCCAGCAGGAGGGACGTTGCAGGAGCCAATCAGCCCCAGCATTTT.

This chain links TRBV28 with TRBJ1-4; possibly TRBD1 for D (5 bases). Deletions cut 2 bases from V and 8 bases from J, with 9 bases between. CDR3 length equals 13 residues. CDR1 and CDR2 from the germline V gene are MDHEN and SYDVKM. Here the CDR3 reads CASSLPGGEKLFF. CDR3 nucleotides: TGTGCCAGCAGTTTACCCGGGGGGGAAAAACTGTTTTTT.

The chain has TRBV5-6 and TRBJ2-3, with 8 nucleotides matching TRBD1. J lost 0 bases, V lost 1 base, and 10 bases had no gene match. The CDR3 is made up of 18 amino acids. Germline lookup yields CDR1 SGHDT and CDR2 YYEEEE. In DNA, the CDR3 is TGTGCCAGCAGCTTGACGGGGCTAGGGGACAGGAGCACAGATACGCAGTATTTT. It specifies CASSLTGLGDRSTDTQYF.

This clone was detected a few times. V usage is TRBV6-6 and J usage is TRBJ1-1; D unclear. Between the trimmed V and J ends, which lost 5 bases and 3 bases, there was a span of 4 bases. This CDR3 comprises 11 residues. Germline values: CDR1 MNHNY, CDR2 SVGAGI (reference sequence). The CDR3 bases are TGTGCCAGCAGTGCCGACACTGAAGCTTTCTTT. This sequence encodes CASSADTEAFF.

The chain has TRBV28 and TRBJ1-2; possibly TRBD1 for D (6 bases). Germline loops: CDR1 MDHEN, CDR2 SYDVKM. This CDR3 contains 15 residues. Trimming shortened V by 6 bases and J by 3 bases, and 17 bases separated the two germline ends. DNA of the CDR3: TGTGCCAGCAGCCTCCGGGGGGCGACTTACTATGGCTACACCTTC. This sequence encodes CASSLRGATYYGYTF.

About this clone: A single base separates this from a much larger clone, so it may be a read error. The same CDR3 can be traced to other DNA sequences in this sample. The chain employs TRBV5-1 and TRBJ1-3; D is unresolved. With 0 bases removed from V and 4 bases from J, the gap between germline ends came to 8 bases. Germline V gives CDR1 SGHRS, CDR2 YFSETQ. The CDR3 is made up of 14 amino acids. The CDR3 DNA reads TGCGCCAGCAGCTTGGGGACCGAAGGAAACACCATATATTTT. Amino acid sequence: CASSLGTEGNTIYF.

This sequence joins TRBV5-1 and TRBJ2-1, with D possibly called TRBD1 or TRBD2 (5 bases each). This CDR3 has 18 amino acids. Trimming took 4 bases from V and 10 from J, leaving 30 bases between them. CDR1 and CDR2 (germline): SGHRS, YFSETQ. The CDR3 sequence: CASSNQPTGRSTSREQFF. DNA of the CDR3: TGCGCCAGCAGCAACCAACCCACGGGACGCTCGACTTCGAGGGAGCAGTTCTTC.

This chain uses TRBV28 with TRBJ1-1; D unclear. The germline V and J ends were trimmed by 6 bases and 1 base, with 18 bases remaining between them. Germline V CDR1 and CDR2: MDHEN, SYDVKM. The CDR3 runs 16 residues. In DNA form, the CDR3 reads TGTGCCAGCAGGAATTATCTCTGGGGAGGGAACACTGAAGCTTTCTTT. Amino acid sequence: CASRNYLWGGNTEAFF.

The chain joins TRBV28 to TRBJ2-3; a possible D gene is TRBD1 (6 bases). Deletions cut 1 base from V and 0 bases from J, with 11 bases between. The germline CDR1 and CDR2 sequences are MDHEN and SYDVKM. The CDR3 has 16 residues. CDR3: CASSLLGRGSTDTQYF. The CDR3 DNA sequence: TGTGCCAGCAGTTTATTGGGCAGGGGAAGCACAGATACGCAGTATTTT. The full variable domain, rest sourced from reference TRBV28 and TRBJ2-3, is DVKVTQSSRYLVKRTGEKVFLECVQDMDHENMFWYRQDPGLGLRLIYFSYDVKMKEKGDIPEGYSVSREKKERFSLILESASTNQTSMYLCASSLLGRGSTDTQYFGPGTRLTVL.

This clone was seen repeatedly, ten times or more. This rearrangement joins TRBV15 to TRBJ2-3; the D is unclear. Trimming removed 0 bases at V and 2 bases at J, with 9 bases between. The CDR3 runs 15 residues. The germline V gene has CDR1 LNHNV and CDR2 YYDKDF (reference sequence). Here the CDR3 DNA reads TGTGCCACCAGCAGAGATCTTACTAACACAGATACGCAGTATTTT. It specifies CATSRDLTNTDTQYF.

The rearrangement uses TRBV25-1 and TRBJ2-7, with 9 positions matching TRBD1. With 3 bases clipped from V and 5 bases from J, the junction kept 5 bases outside the gene matches. Per the germline V gene, CDR1 is MGHDK and CDR2 is SYGVNS. The CDR3 spans 14 residues. Here the CDR3 DNA reads TGTGCCAGCAGTGACTCGACAGGGGGAAACGAGCAGTACTTC. Amino acid sequence: CASSDSTGGNEQYF.

This rearrangement joins TRBV15 to TRBJ2-7, with TRBD2 matching over 13 bases. This CDR3 has 15 residues. Trimming took 5 bases from V and 3 from J; bases not matched to a gene: 4. Germline V gene lookup returns CDR1 LNHNV and CDR2 YYDKDF (reference sequence). CDR3 in DNA: TGTGCCACCAGCGAATGGACTAGCGGGAGCTACGAGCAGTACTTC. It codes for CATSEWTSGSYEQYF.

The J gene is TRBJ2-5, the V gene TRBV10-3, with D perhaps matching TRBD2 (5 bases). The CDR3 spans 14 residues. V was trimmed by 6 bases and J by 4 bases, leaving 15 bases between them. Germline V gene sequence: CDR1 ENHRY, CDR2 SYGVKD. The CDR3 nucleotides read TGTGCCATCAGGACGGACTCAAGCGGAGAGACCCAGTACTTC. This codes for CAIRTDSSGETQYF.

The chain employs TRBV28 and TRBJ2-7, with D uncertain. Trimming removed 7 bases from V and 0 bases from J, with 10 bases in between. This CDR3 contains 13 residues. The germline CDR1 and CDR2 sequences are MDHEN and SYDVKM. DNA of the CDR3: TGTGCCAGCACCGCCTCCCCCTCCTACGAGCAGTACTTC. This translates into CASTASPSYEQYF.

The rearrangement joins TRBV5-1 to TRBJ2-1, with TRBD2 matching 7 bases. This CDR3 has 14 amino acids. The germline gives CDR1 SGHRS, CDR2 YFSETQ. After removal of 4 bases from V and 3 bases from J, the junction contained 4 bases not matched to a gene. CDR3 sequence (DNA): TGCGCCAGCAGCCCGGGACTATACTACAATGAGCAGTTCTTC. Translating gives CASSPGLYYNEQFF.